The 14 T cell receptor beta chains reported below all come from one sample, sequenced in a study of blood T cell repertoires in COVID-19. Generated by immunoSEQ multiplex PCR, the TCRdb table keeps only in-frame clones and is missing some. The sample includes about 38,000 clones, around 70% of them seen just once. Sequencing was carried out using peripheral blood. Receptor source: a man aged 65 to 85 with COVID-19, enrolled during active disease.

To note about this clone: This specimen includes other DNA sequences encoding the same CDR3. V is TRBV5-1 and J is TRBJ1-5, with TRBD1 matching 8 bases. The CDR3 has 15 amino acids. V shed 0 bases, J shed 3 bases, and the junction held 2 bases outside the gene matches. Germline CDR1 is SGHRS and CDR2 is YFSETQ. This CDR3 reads CASSLAGGFNQPQHF. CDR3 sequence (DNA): TGCGCCAGCAGCTTGGCAGGGGGCTTCAATCAGCCCCAGCATTTT.

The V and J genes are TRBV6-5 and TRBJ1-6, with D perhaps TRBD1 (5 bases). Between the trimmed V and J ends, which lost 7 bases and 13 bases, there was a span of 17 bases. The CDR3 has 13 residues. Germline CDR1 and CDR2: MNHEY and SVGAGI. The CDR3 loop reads CASKISHRGPLHF. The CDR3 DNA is TGTGCCAGCAAAATTTCCCACCGGGGGCCCCTCCACTTT.

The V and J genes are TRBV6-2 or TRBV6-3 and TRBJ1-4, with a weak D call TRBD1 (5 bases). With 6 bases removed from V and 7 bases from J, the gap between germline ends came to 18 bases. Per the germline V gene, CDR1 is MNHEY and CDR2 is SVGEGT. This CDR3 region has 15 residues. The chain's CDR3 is CASSSRSFRGEKLFF. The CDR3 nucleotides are TGTGCCAGCAGCTCCCGGTCCTTTAGGGGTGAAAAACTGTTTTTT.

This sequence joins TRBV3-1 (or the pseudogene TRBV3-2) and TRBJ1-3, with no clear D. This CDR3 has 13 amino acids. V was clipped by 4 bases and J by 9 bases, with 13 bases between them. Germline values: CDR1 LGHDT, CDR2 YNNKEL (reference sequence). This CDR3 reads CASSRGRKTTIYF. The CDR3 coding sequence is TGTGCCAGCAGCCGAGGGAGGAAGACCACCATATATTTT.

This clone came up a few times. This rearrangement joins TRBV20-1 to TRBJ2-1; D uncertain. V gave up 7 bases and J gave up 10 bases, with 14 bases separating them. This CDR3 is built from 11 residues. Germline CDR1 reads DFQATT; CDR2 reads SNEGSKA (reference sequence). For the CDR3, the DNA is TGCAGTGTTCCCCGCCCCAGAGAGCAGTTCTTC. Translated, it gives CSVPRPREQFF.

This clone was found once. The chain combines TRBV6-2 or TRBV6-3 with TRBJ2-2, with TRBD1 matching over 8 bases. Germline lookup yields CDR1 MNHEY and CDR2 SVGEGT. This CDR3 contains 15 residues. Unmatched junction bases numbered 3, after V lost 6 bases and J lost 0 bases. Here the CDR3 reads CASSLQGANTGELFF. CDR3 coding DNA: TGTGCCAGCAGCTTACAGGGGGCGAACACCGGGGAGCTGTTTTTT.

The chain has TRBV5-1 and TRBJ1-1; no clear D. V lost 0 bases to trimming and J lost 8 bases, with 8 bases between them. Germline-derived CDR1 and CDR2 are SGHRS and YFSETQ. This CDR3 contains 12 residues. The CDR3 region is CASSLAGSEAFF. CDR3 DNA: TGCGCCAGCAGCTTGGCAGGATCGGAAGCTTTCTTT.

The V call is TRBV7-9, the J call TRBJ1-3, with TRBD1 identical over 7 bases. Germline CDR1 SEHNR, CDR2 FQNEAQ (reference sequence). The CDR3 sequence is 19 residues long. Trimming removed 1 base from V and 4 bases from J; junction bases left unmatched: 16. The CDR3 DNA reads TGTGCCAGCAGCTTAGAAGGGAGGAGGCTACAGGGGTTCGGAAACACCATATATTTT. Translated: CASSLEGRRLQGFGNTIYF.

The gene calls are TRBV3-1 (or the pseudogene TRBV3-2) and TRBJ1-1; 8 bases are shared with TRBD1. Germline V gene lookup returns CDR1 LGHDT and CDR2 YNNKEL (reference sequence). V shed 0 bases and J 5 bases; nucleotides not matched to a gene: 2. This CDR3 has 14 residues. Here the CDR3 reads CASSQDTGGTEAFF. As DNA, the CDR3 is TGTGCCAGCAGCCAAGACACAGGGGGGACTGAAGCTTTCTTT.

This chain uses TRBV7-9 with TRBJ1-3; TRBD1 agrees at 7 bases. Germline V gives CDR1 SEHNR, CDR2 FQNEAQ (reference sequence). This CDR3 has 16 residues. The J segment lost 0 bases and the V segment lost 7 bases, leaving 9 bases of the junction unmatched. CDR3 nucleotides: TGTGCCAGCAACTTCGGAGGGGGCCTCTCTGGAAACACCATATATTTT. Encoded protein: CASNFGGGLSGNTIYF.

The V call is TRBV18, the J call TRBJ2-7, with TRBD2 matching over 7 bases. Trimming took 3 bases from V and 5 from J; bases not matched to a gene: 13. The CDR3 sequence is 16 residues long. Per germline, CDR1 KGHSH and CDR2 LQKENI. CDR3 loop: CASSPVNQAGAHEQYF. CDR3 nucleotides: TGTGCCAGCTCACCCGTAAATCAGGCGGGAGCCCACGAGCAGTACTTC.

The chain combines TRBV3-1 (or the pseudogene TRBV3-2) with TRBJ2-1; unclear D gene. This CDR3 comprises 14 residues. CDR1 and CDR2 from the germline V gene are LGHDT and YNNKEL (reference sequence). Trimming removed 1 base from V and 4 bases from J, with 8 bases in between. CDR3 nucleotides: TGTGCCAGCAGCCAAGCGAGCCCATACAATGAGCAGTTCTTC. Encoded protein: CASSQASPYNEQFF.

The CDR3 is CASSPGAGPGEQYF. The CDR3 DNA sequence: TGCGCCAGCAGCCCTGGCGCAGGGCCAGGCGAGCAGTACTTC. The chain is built from TRBV5-1 and TRBJ2-7; D may be TRBD1 (5 bases). CDR3 length: 14 residues. Germline-derived CDR1 and CDR2 are SGHRS and YFSETQ. The germline V and J ends were trimmed by 4 bases and 6 bases, with 17 bases remaining between them.

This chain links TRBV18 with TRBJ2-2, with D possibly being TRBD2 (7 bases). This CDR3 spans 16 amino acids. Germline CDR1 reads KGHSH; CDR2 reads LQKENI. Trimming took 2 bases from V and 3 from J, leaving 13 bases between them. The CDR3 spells CASSPRGGSDTGELFF. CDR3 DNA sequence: TGTGCCAGCTCACCAAGGGGGGGATCGGACACCGGGGAGCTGTTTTTT.